This T cell receptor (beta chain) was observed in a study of cytomegalovirus exposure and HLA in healthy donors. With 60 Vbeta and 13 Jbeta primers, the PCR was carried out. Profiling relied on immunoSEQ multiplex PCR, and the TCRdb table lists in-frame clones only, not all of them. The sample's table shows about 83,000 clones. Overall study results and limits: Sequencing artifact likely explains a cluster of highly shared sequence variants. Relative to equally common others, HLA-associated TCR beta chains showed greater clonal expansion in a later analysis.

Turning to this clone: The antigen is undetermined.

The receptor comes from a man between 18 and 35 years old in good health and CMV-seropositive. Sequencing was performed on PBMCs.

This chain's CDR3 is CASSRQGARSYGANVLTF. CDR3 coding DNA: TGTGCCAGTAGTAGACAGGGGGCTAGGTCTTATGGGGCCAACGTCCTGACTTTC. This chain joins TRBV19 and TRBJ2-6; 10 nucleotides agree with TRBD1. V shed 4 bases and J 3 bases; nucleotides not matched to a gene: 9. This CDR3 spans 18 amino acids. The germline CDR1 and CDR2 sequences are LNHDA and SQIVND (reference sequence).